This TCR beta chain comes out of a study of beta chain features in type 1 diabetes. Study results and caveats: High TCR expression in some cells could lead to their over-representation in cDNA sequencing.

This CDR3 comprises 14 residues. CDR1 and CDR2 (germline): SGHNT, YYREEE (reference sequence). V dropped 0 bases and J dropped 3 bases, with 9 bases sitting between them. This clone was seen only a few times. No antigen is known for it. Every isolated RNA sample was fully reverse transcribed, so sequencing captured expressed TCRB transcripts. Libraries were prepared by immunoSEQ multiplex PCR; TCRdb keeps only in-frame clonotypes and omits some of them. Found here are 900,000 or so clones, roughly a sixth of them singletons; the top ten hold 0.02% to 0.03%. This chain uses TRBV5-4 with TRBJ1-2; D gene uncertain. The sequence came from a woman younger than 35 in good health. Sequenced: naive CD4+ T cells from blood. The CDR3: CASSLAGFDYGYTF. CDR3 in DNA: TGTGCCAGCAGCTTGGCGGGGTTTGACTATGGCTACACCTTC.